These T cell receptor beta chains were read from a single sample in a study of control samples from healthy donors and cancer patients. Generated by immunoSEQ multiplex PCR, the TCRdb table keeps only in-frame clones and is missing some. The sample lists roughly 200,000 clones, 85% to 95% seen once, with around 1.5% in the top ten. The sequenced material came from blood. Receptor source: a man aged 50-60 years in good health. Both conserved end residues are part of each CDR3. A D gene is named only where the DNA matches it firmly. Some rows mark clone size as missing; the rest say once, few, many or name a class of expanded clone.

v_call: TRBV30
d_call: TRBD2
j_call: TRBJ2-3
clone_size: NA
cdr3_nt: TGTGCCTGGACCGATAGCGGGGGGGCCACAGATACGCAGTATTTT
cdr3_aa: CAWTDSGGATDTQYF

v_call: TRBV2
d_call: NA
j_call: TRBJ2-3
clone_size: NA
cdr3_nt: TGTGCCAGCAGTGAAGAGCTCACAGATACGCAGTATTTT
cdr3_aa: CASSEELTDTQYF

v_call: TRBV29-1
d_call: NA
j_call: TRBJ2-3
clone_size: NA
cdr3_nt: TGCAGCGTTGAAGCTTTGCGAGATACGCAGTATTTT
cdr3_aa: CSVEALRDTQYF

v_call: TRBV15
d_call: NA
j_call: TRBJ2-5
clone_size: NA
cdr3_nt: TGTGCCACCAGCGTCCTGGGAGGGGGACAAGAGACCCAGTACTTC
cdr3_aa: CATSVLGGGQETQYF

v_call: TRBV27
d_call: NA
j_call: TRBJ1-2
clone_size: NA
cdr3_nt: TGTGCCAGCGGTCGGGACTATGGCTACACCTTC
cdr3_aa: CASGRDYGYTF

v_call: TRBV28
d_call: TRBD1
j_call: TRBJ1-5
clone_size: NA
cdr3_nt: TGTGCCAGCGGAATAACGATAACCGACGGGACAGGGAACAATCAGCCCCAGCATTTT
cdr3_aa: CASGITITDGTGNNQPQHF

v_call: TRBV3-1/TRBV3-2
d_call: NA
j_call: TRBJ2-1
clone_size: NA
cdr3_nt: TGTGCCAGCAGGCCAAGTACGGGGGGCCCGTACAATGAGCAGTTCTTC
cdr3_aa: CASRPSTGGPYNEQFF

v_call: TRBV9
d_call: NA
j_call: TRBJ1-3
clone_size: once
cdr3_nt: TGTGCCAGCAGCCCTCTAAGTGCGATTGGAAACACCATATATTTT
cdr3_aa: CASSPLSAIGNTIYF

v_call: TRBV7-3
d_call: NA
j_call: TRBJ2-7
clone_size: NA
cdr3_nt: TGTGCCAGCAGCTTAGGCAGAACCTACGAGCAGTACTTC
cdr3_aa: CASSLGRTYEQYF

v_call: TRBV11-2
d_call: NA
j_call: TRBJ1-4
clone_size: NA
cdr3_nt: TGTGCCAGCAGCTTAGCGGCAGGGCATGAAAAACTGTTTTTT
cdr3_aa: CASSLAAGHEKLFF

v_call: TRBV14
d_call: NA
j_call: TRBJ1-5
clone_size: once
cdr3_nt: TGTGCCAGCAGCGAAGAGATGTTTCTAATGTATAGCAATCAGCCCCAGCATTTT
cdr3_aa: CASSEEMFLMYSNQPQHF

v_call: TRBV3-1/TRBV3-2
d_call: TRBD2
j_call: TRBJ2-5
clone_size: NA
cdr3_nt: TGTGCCAGCAAGGGGAGCGGGGCGATAACCTCCCATGAGACCCAGTACTTC
cdr3_aa: CASKGSGAITSHETQYF